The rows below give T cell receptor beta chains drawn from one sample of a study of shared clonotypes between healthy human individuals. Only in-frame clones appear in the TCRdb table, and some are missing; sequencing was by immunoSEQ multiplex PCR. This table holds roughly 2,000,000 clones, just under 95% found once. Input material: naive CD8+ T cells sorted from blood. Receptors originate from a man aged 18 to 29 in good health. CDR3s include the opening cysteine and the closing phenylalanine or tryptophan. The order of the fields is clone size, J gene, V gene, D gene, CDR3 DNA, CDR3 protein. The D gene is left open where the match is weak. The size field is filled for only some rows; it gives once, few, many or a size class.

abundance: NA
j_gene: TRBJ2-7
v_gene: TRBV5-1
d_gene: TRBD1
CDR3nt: TGCGCCAGCAGCTTGTCAGGGGGAGCCTACGAGCAGTACTTC
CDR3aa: CASSLSGGAYEQYF

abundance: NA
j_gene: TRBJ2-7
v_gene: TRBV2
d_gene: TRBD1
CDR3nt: TGTGCCAGCAGTGACCGGGACAGGTCCCACTACGAGCAGTACTTC
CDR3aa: CASSDRDRSHYEQYF

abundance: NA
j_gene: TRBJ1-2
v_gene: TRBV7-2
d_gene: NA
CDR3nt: TGTGCCAGCAGTTCCCAGGTAGAGGATGGCTACACCTTC
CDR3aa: CASSSQVEDGYTF

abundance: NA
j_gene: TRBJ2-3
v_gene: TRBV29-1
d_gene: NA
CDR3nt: TGCAGCGCCTCGCCCGACGGGGATACGCAGTATTTT
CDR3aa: CSASPDGDTQYF

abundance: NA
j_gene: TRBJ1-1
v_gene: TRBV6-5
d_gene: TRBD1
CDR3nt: TGTGCCAGCAGTTACCAACAGGGGCAGGGGGGATCTGAAGCTTTCTTT
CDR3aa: CASSYQQGQGGSEAFF

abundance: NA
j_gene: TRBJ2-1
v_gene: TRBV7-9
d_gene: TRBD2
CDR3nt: TGTGCCAGCAGCCGCGGGACTAGCGGGGGGGCCTCCTACAATGAGCAGTTCTTC
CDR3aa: CASSRGTSGGASYNEQFF

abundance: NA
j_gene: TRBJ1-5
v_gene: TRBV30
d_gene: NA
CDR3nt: TGTGCCTGGAGTGTAGGCGGGGCGGGGAATCAGCCCCAGCATTTT
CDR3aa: CAWSVGGAGNQPQHF

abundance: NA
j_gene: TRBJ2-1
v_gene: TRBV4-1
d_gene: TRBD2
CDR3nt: TGCGCCAGCAGCCTACAACGGGCTAGCGGGAGGGTCTTC
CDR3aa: CASSLQRASGRVF

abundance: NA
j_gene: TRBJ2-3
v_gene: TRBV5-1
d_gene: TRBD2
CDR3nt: TGCGCCAGCAGCTTGGACCTAGCGGAAGTAGATACGCAGTATTTT
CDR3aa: CASSLDLAEVDTQYF

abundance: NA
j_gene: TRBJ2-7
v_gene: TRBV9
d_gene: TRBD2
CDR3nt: TGTGCCAGCAGCGTAGGGGCTAGCGGTACCTACGAGCAGTACTTC
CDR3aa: CASSVGASGTYEQYF

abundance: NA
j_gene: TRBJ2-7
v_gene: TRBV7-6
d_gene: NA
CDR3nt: TGTGCCAGCAGCCCTGACGGCTTCGAGCAGTACTTC
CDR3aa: CASSPDGFEQYF

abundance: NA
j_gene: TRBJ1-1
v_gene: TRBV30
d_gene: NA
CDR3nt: TGTGCCTGCCTGACCCGGGACACCATGAACACTGAAGCTTTCTTT
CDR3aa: CACLTRDTMNTEAFF

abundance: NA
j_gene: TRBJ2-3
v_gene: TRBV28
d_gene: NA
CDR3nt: TGTGCCAGCAGTCATGGGGTAGATACGCAGTATTTT
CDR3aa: CASSHGVDTQYF

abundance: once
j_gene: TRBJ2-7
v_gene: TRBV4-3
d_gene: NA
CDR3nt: TGCGCCAGCAGCCCCACGGACAGTGCTTCCTACGAGCAGTACTTC
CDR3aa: CASSPTDSASYEQYF

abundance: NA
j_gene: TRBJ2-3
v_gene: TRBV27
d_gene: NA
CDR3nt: TGTGCCAGCAGTCCCCTTCGGCGTGCGGATACGCAGTATTTT
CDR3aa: CASSPLRRADTQYF

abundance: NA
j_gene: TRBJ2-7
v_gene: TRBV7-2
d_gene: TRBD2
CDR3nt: TGTGCCAGCAGCTTAGTATCTAGCGGGACCTACGAGCAGTACTTC
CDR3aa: CASSLVSSGTYEQYF

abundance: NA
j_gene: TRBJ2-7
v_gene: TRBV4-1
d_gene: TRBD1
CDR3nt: TGCGCCAGCAGCCTAGGGACAGCGATTACCTACGAGCAGTACTTC
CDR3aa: CASSLGTAITYEQYF

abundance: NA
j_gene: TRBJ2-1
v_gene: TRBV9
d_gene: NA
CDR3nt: TGTGCCAGCAGCGTAGAAGGGTTGTGGGGTTTTGGGCAGTTCTTC
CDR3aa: CASSVEGLWGFGQFF

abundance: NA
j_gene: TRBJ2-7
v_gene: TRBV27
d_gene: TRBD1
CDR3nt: TGTGCCAGCAGTTCCGACAGGGGTCCCTACGAGCAGTACTTC
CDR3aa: CASSSDRGPYEQYF

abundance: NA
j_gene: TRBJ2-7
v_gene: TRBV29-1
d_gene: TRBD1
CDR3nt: TGCAGCGTTGAAGAGACAGGGTTTGAGTCCTACGAGCAGTACTTC
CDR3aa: CSVEETGFESYEQYF

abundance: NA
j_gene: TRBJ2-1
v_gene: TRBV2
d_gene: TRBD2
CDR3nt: TGTGCCAGCAGAGGGGAGGGCAGCGTGTACAATGAGCAGTTCTTC
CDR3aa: CASRGEGSVYNEQFF

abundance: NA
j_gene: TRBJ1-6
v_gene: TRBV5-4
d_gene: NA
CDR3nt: TGTGCCAGCAGCTTGAAAGGGTACTCCTATAATTCACCCCTCCACTTT
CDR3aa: CASSLKGYSYNSPLHF

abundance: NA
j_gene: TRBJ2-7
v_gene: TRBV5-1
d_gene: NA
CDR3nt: TGCGCCAGCAAGGGGAGTTACTACGAGCAGTACTTC
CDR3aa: CASKGSYYEQYF

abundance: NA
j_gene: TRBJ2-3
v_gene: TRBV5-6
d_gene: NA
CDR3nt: TGTGCCAGCAGCTTGGTGGGGGGAAACGTAGATACGCAGTATTTT
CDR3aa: CASSLVGGNVDTQYF

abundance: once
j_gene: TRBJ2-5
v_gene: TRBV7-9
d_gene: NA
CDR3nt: TGTGCCAGCAGCTTAGAAGGGCTAGAGACCCAGTACTTC
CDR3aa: CASSLEGLETQYF

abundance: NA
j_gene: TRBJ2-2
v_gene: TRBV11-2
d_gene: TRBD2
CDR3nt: TGTGCCAGCAGCTCCCGACTAGCGGGGTCGAACACCGGGGAGCTGTTTTTT
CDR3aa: CASSSRLAGSNTGELFF

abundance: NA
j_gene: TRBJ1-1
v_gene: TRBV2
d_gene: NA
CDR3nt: TGTGCCAGCAGTGATGTTTTTGGGGGTAACACTGAAGCTTTCTTT
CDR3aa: CASSDVFGGNTEAFF

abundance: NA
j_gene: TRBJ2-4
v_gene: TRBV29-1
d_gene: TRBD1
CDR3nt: TGCAGCGTTGTCAGGGACAGCATTCAGTACTTC
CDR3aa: CSVVRDSIQYF

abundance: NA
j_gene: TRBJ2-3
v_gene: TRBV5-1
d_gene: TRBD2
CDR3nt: TGCGCCAGCAGCTTCGGAGCGGGGAGCACAGATACGCAGTATTTT
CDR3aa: CASSFGAGSTDTQYF

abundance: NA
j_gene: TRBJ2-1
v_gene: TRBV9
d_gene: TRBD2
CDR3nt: TGTGCCAGCAGCCCTACGACTAGCGGGGAATACAATGAGCAGTTCTTC
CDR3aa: CASSPTTSGEYNEQFF

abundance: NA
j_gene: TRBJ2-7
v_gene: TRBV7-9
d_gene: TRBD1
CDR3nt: TGTGCCAGCAGCTCGCCGGGACAGGGTTCCTACGAGCAGTACTTC
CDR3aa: CASSSPGQGSYEQYF

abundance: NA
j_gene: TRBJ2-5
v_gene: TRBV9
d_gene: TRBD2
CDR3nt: TGTGCCAGCAGTCCCGGGACTAGCGGGGCCCCGGGGAGGGAGACCCAGTACTTC
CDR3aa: CASSPGTSGAPGRETQYF

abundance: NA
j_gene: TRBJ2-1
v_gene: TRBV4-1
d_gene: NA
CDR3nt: TGCGCCAGCAGCCAAGTTGCCAGAACAGAGCAGTTCTTC
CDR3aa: CASSQVARTEQFF

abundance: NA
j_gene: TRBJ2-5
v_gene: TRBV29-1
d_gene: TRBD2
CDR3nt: TGCAGCTTACTTCATACGGGGGGGCAGGGGACCCAGTACTTC
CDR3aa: CSLLHTGGQGTQYF

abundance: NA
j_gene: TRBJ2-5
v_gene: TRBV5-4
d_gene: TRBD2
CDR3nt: TGTGCCAGCAGCCCGTCGGTTCTAGCGGGAGGAGAGACCCAGTACTTC
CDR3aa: CASSPSVLAGGETQYF

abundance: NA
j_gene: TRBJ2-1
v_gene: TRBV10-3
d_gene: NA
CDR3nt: TGTGCCATCAGTGATGTTGGCGGGACCTACAATGAGCAGTTCTTC
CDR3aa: CAISDVGGTYNEQFF

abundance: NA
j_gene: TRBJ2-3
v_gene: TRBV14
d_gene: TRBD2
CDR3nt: TGTGCCAGCAGCCAAATGGAATTCGGGGGGAGCACAGATACGCAGTATTTT
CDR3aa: CASSQMEFGGSTDTQYF

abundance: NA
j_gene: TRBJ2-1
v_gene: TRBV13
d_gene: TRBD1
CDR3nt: TGTGCCAGCAGCGCTGGGGACAGATACAATGAGCAGTTCTTC
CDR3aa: CASSAGDRYNEQFF

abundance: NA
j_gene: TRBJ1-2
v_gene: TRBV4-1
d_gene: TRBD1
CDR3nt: TGCGCCAGCAGCCAAGATTACAGGGGGCTGGGCTATGGCTACACCTTC
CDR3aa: CASSQDYRGLGYGYTF

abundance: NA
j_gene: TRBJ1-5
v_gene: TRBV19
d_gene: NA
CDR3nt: TGTGCCAGTAGTCAACTGGGCAGGCCTGATAGCAATCAGCCCCAGCATTTT
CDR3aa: CASSQLGRPDSNQPQHF

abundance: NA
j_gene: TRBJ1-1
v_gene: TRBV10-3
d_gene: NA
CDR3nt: TGTGCCACCAACTCCGGTAGTATGAACACTGAAGCTTTCTTT
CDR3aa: CATNSGSMNTEAFF

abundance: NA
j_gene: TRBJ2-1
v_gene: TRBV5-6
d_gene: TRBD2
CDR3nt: TGTGCCAGCAGCTTACTAGCGGGAGGGCCCTATGAGCAGTTCTTC
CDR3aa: CASSLLAGGPYEQFF

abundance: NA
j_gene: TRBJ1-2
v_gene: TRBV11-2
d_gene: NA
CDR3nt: TGTGCCAGCAGCTTAGGCACAGTTGACCTCTATGGCTACACCTTC
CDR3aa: CASSLGTVDLYGYTF

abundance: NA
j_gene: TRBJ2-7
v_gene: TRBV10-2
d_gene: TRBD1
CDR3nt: TGCGCCAGCAGTTTTGACAGGGACTCCTACGAGCAGTACTTC
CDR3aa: CASSFDRDSYEQYF

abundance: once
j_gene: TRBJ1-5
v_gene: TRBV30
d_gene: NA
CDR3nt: TGTGCCTGGAGGGAAGGGGCAGGTTATCAGCCCCAGCATTTT
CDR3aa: CAWREGAGYQPQHF

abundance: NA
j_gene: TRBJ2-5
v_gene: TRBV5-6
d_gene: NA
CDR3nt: TGTGCCAGCAGCGATCGACAGATGTCCCAAGAGACCCAGTACTTC
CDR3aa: CASSDRQMSQETQYF

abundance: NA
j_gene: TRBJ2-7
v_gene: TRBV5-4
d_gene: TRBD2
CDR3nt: TGTGCCAGCAGCTTAGCGGGGGGGGCAACCTACGAGCAGTACTTC
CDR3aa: CASSLAGGATYEQYF

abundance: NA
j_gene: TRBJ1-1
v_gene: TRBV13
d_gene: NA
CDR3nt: TGTGCCAGCAGCTCGGAGCCGGGACAATTGAACACTGAAGCTTTCTTT
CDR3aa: CASSSEPGQLNTEAFF

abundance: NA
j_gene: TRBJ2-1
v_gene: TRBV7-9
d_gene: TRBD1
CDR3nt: TGTGCCAGCAGCCTAACGTCGGGACAGGGGATCTATGAGCAGTTCTTC
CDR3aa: CASSLTSGQGIYEQFF

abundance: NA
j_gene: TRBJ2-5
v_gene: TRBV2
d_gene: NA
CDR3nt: TGTGCCAGCATAAACCCACAAACTACTCCGCAAGAGACCCAGTACTTC
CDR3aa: CASINPQTTPQETQYF

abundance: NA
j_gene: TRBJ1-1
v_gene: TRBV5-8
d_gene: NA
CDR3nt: TGTGCCAGCAGCTTGGGAGGATTCACTGAAGCTTTCTTT
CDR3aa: CASSLGGFTEAFF

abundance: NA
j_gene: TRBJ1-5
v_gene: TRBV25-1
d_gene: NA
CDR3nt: TGTGCCAGCAGTGAACAGGGTCAGCCCCAGCATTTT
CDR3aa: CASSEQGQPQHF

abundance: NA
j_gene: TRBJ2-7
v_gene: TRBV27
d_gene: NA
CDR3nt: TGTGCCAGCAGAAATGGGGCAGCCCAATACCTCTCCTACGAGCAGTACTTC
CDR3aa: CASRNGAAQYLSYEQYF

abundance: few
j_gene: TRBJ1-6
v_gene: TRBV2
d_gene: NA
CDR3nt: TGTGCCAGCAGTGAAGCAGGAACGGGACACCTTAATTCACCCCTCCACTTT
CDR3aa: CASSEAGTGHLNSPLHF

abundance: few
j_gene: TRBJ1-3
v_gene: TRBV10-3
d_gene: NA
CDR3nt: TGTGCCATCAGTGAAGGGGGAAACACCATATATTTT
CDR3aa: CAISEGGNTIYF

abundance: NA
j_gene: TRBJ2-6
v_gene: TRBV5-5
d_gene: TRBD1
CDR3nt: TGTGCCAGCAGTTTGGGACAGGGGGCGCCTGGGGCCAACGTCCTGACTTTC
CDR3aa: CASSLGQGAPGANVLTF

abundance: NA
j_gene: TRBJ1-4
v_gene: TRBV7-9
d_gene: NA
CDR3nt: TGTGCCAGCAGCCATGCTTTGGATGAAAAACTGTTTTTT
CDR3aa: CASSHALDEKLFF

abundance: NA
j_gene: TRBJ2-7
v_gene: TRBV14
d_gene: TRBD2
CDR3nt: TGTGCCAGCAGCGTCGGAGCGGGAGGTGACTACGAGCAGTACTTC
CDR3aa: CASSVGAGGDYEQYF

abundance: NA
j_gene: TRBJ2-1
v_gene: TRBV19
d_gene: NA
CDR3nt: TGTGCCAGTAGTCTCGGGGGGACAGTGAATGAGCAGTTCTTC
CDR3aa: CASSLGGTVNEQFF

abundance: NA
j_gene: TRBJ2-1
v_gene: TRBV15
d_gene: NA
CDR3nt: TGTGCCACCAGCCTCGGCGGGGCGGGATTAAGTGAGCAGTTCTTC
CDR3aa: CATSLGGAGLSEQFF